This T cell receptor beta chain was captured by sequencing in a study of blood T cell repertoires in COVID-19. Turning to the study itself: Whether acute or convalescent, the COVID-19 samples came from the United States, Italy and Spain.

Authors' processing steps: The authors estimated nucleated cell counts from reference gene primer amplification. The table came from immunoSEQ multiplex PCR; TCRdb's copy has only in-frame clones and leaves some out. The DNA was the basis for D and trimming; V, J and clone size are from that table. The sample carries some 260,000 clones, 70% to 80% recorded once. This TCR derives from a woman older than 75 with acute or convalescent COVID-19. Sequenced material: peripheral blood.

The DNA for the CDR3 is TGTGCCAGCAGCTTGGGACAGCTTGGCTACACCTTC. Residues: CASSLGQLGYTF. The rearrangement uses TRBV5-6 and TRBJ1-2; D possibly corresponds to TRBD1 (5 bases). From germline, CDR1 is SGHDT and CDR2 YYEEEE. The CDR3 is 12 residues long. V dropped 0 bases and J dropped 7 bases, with 7 bases sitting between them.